The 21 T cell receptor beta chains presented below share a single source sample, sequenced in a study of cytomegalovirus exposure and HLA in healthy donors. Data came from immunoSEQ multiplex PCR; TCRdb stores just in-frame clones and leaves some out. In the table there are 120,000 to 150,000 clones, approximately 90% of which are singletons. Material for sequencing was PBMCs. These receptors were taken from a man aged 18 to 29 in good health and CMV-seronegative.

This clone was seen once. The chain recombines TRBV9 with TRBJ2-2; TRBD2 might be the D (6 bases). Germline V gives CDR1 SGDLS, CDR2 YYNGEE. Trimming shortened V by 3 bases and J by 6 bases, and 15 bases separated the two germline ends. This CDR3 has 15 amino acids. As DNA, the CDR3 is TGTGCCAGCAGCGAGACATCTACTAGCCCCGGGGAGCTGTTTTTT. This sequence encodes CASSETSTSPGELFF. The variable domain in full, with the rest retrieved from reference TRBV9 and TRBJ2-2, is DSGVTQTPKHLITATGQRVTLRCSPRSGDLSVYWYQQSLDQGLQFLIQYYNGEERAKGNILERFSAQQFPDLHSELNLSSLELGDSALYFCASSETSTSPGELFFGEGSRLTVL.

This chain connects TRBV7-6 to TRBJ2-7; tentative D call: TRBD2 (6 bases). This CDR3 contains 17 residues. V was clipped by 3 bases and J by 0 bases, with 18 bases between them. Germline V CDR1 and CDR2: SGHVS, FNYEAQ. CDR3 DNA: TGTGCCAGCAGCTTGGGGGACTCTCGTCCGAGCTCCTACGAGCAGTACTTC. Protein product: CASSLGDSRPSSYEQYF.

This chain joins TRBV10-3 and TRBJ2-1, with TRBD1 matching 9 bases. CDR3 size: 16 residues. In germline, CDR1 is ENHRY, CDR2 SYGVKD. The V gene end was trimmed by 4 bases and the J gene end by 7 bases; junction bases not matched to a gene: 11. The CDR3 coding sequence is TGTGCCATCAGTGCCGGGACAGGGAATGTGAGGAATGAGCAGTTCTTC. As protein: CAISAGTGNVRNEQFF.

This chain connects TRBV5-4 to TRBJ2-2; weak D call: TRBD1 (6 bases). V lost 4 bases and J 7 bases, leaving 14 bases between the germline ends. This CDR3 is 14 amino acids long. Germline CDR1 is SGHNT and CDR2 is YYREEE (reference sequence). CDR3 in DNA: TGTGCCAGCAGCCGAGGACAGTTCGGCGGGGAGCTGTTTTTT. This encodes CASSRGQFGGELFF. The full variable domain, completed using reference TRBV5-4 and TRBJ2-2, is ETGVTQSPTHLIKTRGQQVTLRCSSQSGHNTVSWYQQALGQGPQFIFQYYREEENGRGNFPPRFSGLQFPNYSSELNVNALELDDSALYLCASSRGQFGGELFFGEGSRLTVL.

The rearrangement links TRBV7-9 to TRBJ2-1; 14 bases align to TRBD2. V gave up 4 bases and J gave up 8 bases; unmatched junction bases: 7. This CDR3 contains 16 residues. CDR1 and CDR2 from the germline V gene are SEHNR and FQNEAQ (reference sequence). The CDR3 protein is CASSSGTSGSGHEQFF. CDR3 bases: TGTGCCAGCAGCTCCGGGACTAGCGGGAGCGGCCATGAGCAGTTCTTC.

The chain combines TRBV14 with TRBJ2-7; 12 nucleotides agree with TRBD2. The V gene end was trimmed by 1 base and the J gene end by 3 bases; junction bases not matched to a gene: 4. This CDR3 region has 16 residues. Germline CDR1 SGHDN, CDR2 FVKESK. CDR3 loop: CASSQGLAGAGYEQYV. The CDR3 DNA follows: TGTGCCAGCAGCCAAGGACTAGCGGGAGCTGGCTACGAGCAGTACGTC.

This clone has just one count. This chain connects TRBV19 to TRBJ2-1; D may be TRBD2 (5 bases). The CDR3 runs 14 residues. Germline values: CDR1 LNHDA, CDR2 SQIVND (reference sequence). V was clipped by 5 bases and J by 10 bases, with 18 bases between them. CDR3 in amino acids: CASSPNGLAGEQFF. The CDR3 DNA follows: TGTGCCAGTAGTCCTAACGGGCTAGCAGGCGAGCAGTTCTTC.

V usage is TRBV12-5 and J usage is TRBJ2-1; 11 positions match TRBD2. The CDR3 covers 16 residues. Losses at the gene ends were 5 bases for V and 5 bases for J; bases not matched to a gene: 8. In germline, CDR1 is LGHNT, CDR2 FRNRAP. The CDR3 protein is CASGLRLAGSHNEQFF. The CDR3 nucleotides read TGTGCTAGTGGTCTCCGACTAGCGGGGTCACACAATGAGCAGTTCTTC. Full variable domain (remainder filled in from reference TRBV12-5 and TRBJ2-1): DARVTQTPRHKVTEMGQEVTMRCQPILGHNTVFWYRQTMMQGLELLAYFRNRAPLDDSGMPKDRFSAEMPDATLATLKIQPSEPRDSAVYFCASGLRLAGSHNEQFFGPGTRLTVL.

V usage is TRBV4-3 and J usage is TRBJ1-2; possibly TRBD1 for D (6 bases). Trimming pared 0 bases from V and 7 bases from J, leaving 15 bases between. Germline lookup yields CDR1 LGHNA and CDR2 YSLEER. The CDR3 is 15 residues long. The CDR3 bases are TGCGCCAGCAGCCAAGATTGGCAGGGGCTCTCTGGCTACACCTTC. It encodes CASSQDWQGLSGYTF.

The chain couples TRBV6-1 to TRBJ2-1, with 8 bases matching TRBD2. This CDR3 has 14 amino acids. Germline assignment: CDR1 MNHNS and CDR2 SASEGT. J was trimmed by 5 bases and V by 7 bases; bases with no gene match: 7. The CDR3 bases are TGTGCCAGCACCGGGACTAGTTTAAACAATGAGCAGTTCTTC. It codes for CASTGTSLNNEQFF.

V usage is TRBV15 and J usage is TRBJ2-7; 15 bases agree with TRBD2. There are 16 residues in the CDR3. Germline CDR1 reads LNHNV; CDR2 reads YYDKDF (reference sequence). V was pared by 3 bases and J by 4 bases, with 4 bases of the junction left unmatched. The CDR3: CATSSRTSGGVYEQYF. DNA for the CDR3: TGTGCCACCAGCAGCCGGACTAGCGGGGGGGTTTACGAGCAGTACTTC. Based on the CDR3 plus reference TRBV15 and TRBJ2-7, the full variable domain is DAMVIQNPRYQVTQFGKPVTLSCSQTLNHNVMYWYQQKSSQAPKLLFHYYDKDFNNEADTPDNFQSRRPNTSFCFLDIRSPGLGDTAMYLCATSSRTSGGVYEQYFGPGTRLTVT.

This sequence joins TRBV7-4 and TRBJ2-5, with 9 positions matching TRBD2. CDR3 length equals 16 residues. CDR1 SGHVT and CDR2 SQSDAQ come from the germline V gene. Trimming cost V 4 bases and J 5 bases; bases outside gene matches: 11. CDR3 bases: TGTGCCAGCAGCTACCCGGGACTAGCTCGAGAGGAGACCCAGTACTTC. This codes for CASSYPGLAREETQYF.

The genes are TRBV7-6 and TRBJ2-1; 7 bases fit TRBD1. Germline V CDR1 and CDR2: SGHVS, FNYEAQ. CDR3 size: 13 residues. V dropped 3 bases and J dropped 7; count of bases not matched to a gene: 3. In DNA, the CDR3 is TGTGCCAGCAGCTTCCGGGACAGTAATGAGCAGTTCTTC. Protein: CASSFRDSNEQFF. Together with reference TRBV7-6 and TRBJ2-1, the CDR3 gives the full variable domain: GAGVSQSPRYKVTKRGQDVALRCDPISGHVSLYWYRQALGQGPEFLTYFNYEAQQDKSGLPNDRFSAERPEGSISTLTIQRTEQRDSAMYRCASSFRDSNEQFFGPGTRLTVL.

This clone was counted only a few times. The chain joins TRBV10-3 to TRBJ2-3; TRBD1 matches 7 bases. CDR3 size: 13 residues. V was clipped by 6 bases and J by 1 base; unmatched bases: 1. Germline CDR1 is ENHRY and CDR2 is SYGVKD. CDR3 nucleotides: TGTGCCATCAGCGGACAGGGCACAGATACGCAGTATTTT. This translates into CAISGQGTDTQYF.

This rearrangement joins TRBV4-3 to TRBJ2-5; a weak D match, TRBD1 (5 bases). The germline CDR1 and CDR2 sequences are LGHNA and YSLEER. The V end was cut by 1 base, the J end by 4 bases, with 10 bases between. The CDR3 totals 14 residues. The CDR3 spells CASSQVLTGETQYF. The DNA of the CDR3 is TGCGCCAGCAGCCAAGTCTTAACAGGAGAGACCCAGTACTTC.

CDR3: CASTGGGQMRTEAFF. Here the CDR3 DNA reads TGTGCCAGCACCGGGGGGGGCCAGATGAGGACTGAAGCTTTCTTT. The genes are TRBV5-4 and TRBJ1-1, with TRBD1 as a possible D gene (6 bases). Germline V gene sequence: CDR1 SGHNT, CDR2 YYREEE (reference sequence). V was clipped by 6 bases and J by 5 bases, with 20 bases between them. This CDR3 region has 15 residues.

V gene TRBV7-7 combines with J gene TRBJ2-7; weak D call: TRBD1 (5 bases). Trimming cost V 3 bases and J 0 bases, with 9 bases left between them. The CDR3 covers 14 residues. Germline V lookup: CDR1 SSHAT, CDR2 FNYEAQ (reference sequence). The chain's CDR3 is CASSLSDNSYEQYF. Here the CDR3 DNA reads TGTGCCAGCAGCTTGTCGGACAACTCCTACGAGCAGTACTTC. The full variable domain, its missing parts supplied by reference TRBV7-7 and TRBJ2-7, is GAGVSQSPRYKVTKRGQDVTLRCDPISSHATLYWYQQALGQGPEFLTYFNYEAQPDKSGLPSDRFSAERPEGSISTLTIQRTEQRDSAMYRCASSLSDNSYEQYFGPGTRLTVT.

This clone came up once. The chain couples TRBV5-6 to TRBJ2-1; D is possibly TRBD2 (5 bases). CDR1 SGHDT and CDR2 YYEEEE come from the germline V gene. There are 16 residues in the CDR3. The ends were cut back, 2 bases at V and 0 bases at J, with 12 bases in the middle. CDR3 sequence (DNA): TGTGCCAGCAGCTTCGGCGGGCCCAGCTCCTACAATGAGCAGTTCTTC. This translates into CASSFGGPSSYNEQFF.

This chain links TRBV10-3 with TRBJ2-7; tentative D call: TRBD1 (5 bases). Germline CDR1 and CDR2: ENHRY and SYGVKD. Trimming left V 11 bases short and J 7 bases short, with 18 bases between. The CDR3 is made up of 12 amino acids. The CDR3 DNA is TGTGCCTCATCTGCGCAGGGAAGGGAGCAGTACTTC. Translating it yields CASSAQGREQYF.

This clone is a singleton in its sample. CDR3 bases: TGCAGCGGGGAAGGACAGGGCGGAGAGACCCAGTACTTC. Amino acid sequence: CSGEGQGGETQYF. V gene TRBV29-1 combines with J gene TRBJ2-5, with 8 positions matching TRBD1. In germline, CDR1 is SQVTM, CDR2 ANQGSEA. The CDR3 consists of 13 residues. Germline trimming cut 7 bases from V and 4 bases from J; bases unmatched to any gene: 8.

The CDR3 bases are TGTGCCAGCAGTGACCCGGAGGTCTATGGCTACACCTTC. Translating gives CASSDPEVYGYTF. This chain uses TRBV2 with TRBJ1-2, with no clear D. This CDR3 has 13 residues. The germline V and J ends were trimmed by 3 bases and 4 bases, with 9 bases remaining between them. Germline values: CDR1 SNHLY, CDR2 FYNNEI.